The following is a T cell receptor beta chain sequence with its context. Trimming shortened V by 2 bases and J by 9 bases, and 17 bases separated the two germline ends. Germline CDR1 is SGHTA and CDR2 is FQGNSA. The CDR3 consists of 14 residues. The data derive from a study of blood T cell repertoires in COVID-19. Assay used: immunoSEQ multiplex PCR; TCRdb lists only in-frame clones, some missing. The data contain some 180,000 clones, 80% of them singletons. The origin of this receptor is a man aged 55 to 70 with acute or convalescent COVID-19. The material sequenced was peripheral blood. The rearrangement joins TRBV7-2 to TRBJ2-7; maybe TRBD2 (5 bases). CDR3 residues: CASSLRERVGGQYF. The CDR3 DNA is TGTGCCAGCAGCTTAAGAGAAAGGGTTGGAGGGCAGTACTTC.